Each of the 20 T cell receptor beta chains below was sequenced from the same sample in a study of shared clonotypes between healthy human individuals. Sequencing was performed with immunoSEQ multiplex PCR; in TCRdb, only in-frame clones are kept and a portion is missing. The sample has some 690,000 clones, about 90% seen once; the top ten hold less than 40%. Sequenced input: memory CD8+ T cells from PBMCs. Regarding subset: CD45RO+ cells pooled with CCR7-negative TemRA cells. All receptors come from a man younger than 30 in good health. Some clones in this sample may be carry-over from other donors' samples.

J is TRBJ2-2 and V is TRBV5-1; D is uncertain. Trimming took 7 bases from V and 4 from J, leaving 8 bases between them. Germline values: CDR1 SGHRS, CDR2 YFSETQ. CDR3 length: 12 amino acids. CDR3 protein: CASVTITGELFF. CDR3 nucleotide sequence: TGCGCCAGCGTTACGATCACCGGGGAGCTGTTTTTT.

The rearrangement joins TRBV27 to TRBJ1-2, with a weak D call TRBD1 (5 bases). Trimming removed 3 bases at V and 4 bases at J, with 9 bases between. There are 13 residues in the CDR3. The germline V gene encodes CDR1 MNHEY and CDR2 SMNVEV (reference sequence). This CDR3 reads CASSLGRAYGYTF. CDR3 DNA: TGTGCCAGCAGTTTGGGCAGGGCCTATGGCTACACCTTC.

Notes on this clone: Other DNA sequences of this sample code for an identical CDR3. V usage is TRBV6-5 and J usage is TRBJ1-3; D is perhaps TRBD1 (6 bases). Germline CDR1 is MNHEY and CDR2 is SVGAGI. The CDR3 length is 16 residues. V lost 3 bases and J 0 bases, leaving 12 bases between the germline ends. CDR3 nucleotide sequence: TGTGCCAGCAGTTATTCGGACAGCCTCTCTGGAAACACCATATATTTT. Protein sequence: CASSYSDSLSGNTIYF.

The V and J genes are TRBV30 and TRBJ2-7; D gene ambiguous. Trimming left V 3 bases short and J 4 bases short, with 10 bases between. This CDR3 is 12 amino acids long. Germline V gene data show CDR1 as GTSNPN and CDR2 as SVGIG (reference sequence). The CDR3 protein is CAWRKELYEQYF. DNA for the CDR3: TGTGCCTGGAGAAAGGAACTTTACGAGCAGTACTTC.

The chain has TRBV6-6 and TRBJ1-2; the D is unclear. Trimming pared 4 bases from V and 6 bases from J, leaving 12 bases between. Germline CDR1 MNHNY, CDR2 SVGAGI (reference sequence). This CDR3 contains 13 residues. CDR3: CASSWSLVDGYTF. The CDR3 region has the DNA TGTGCCAGCAGTTGGTCTCTCGTGGATGGCTACACCTTC.

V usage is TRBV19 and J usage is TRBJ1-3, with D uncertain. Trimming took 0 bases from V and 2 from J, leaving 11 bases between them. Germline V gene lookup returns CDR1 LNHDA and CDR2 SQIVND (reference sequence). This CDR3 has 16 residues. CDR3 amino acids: CASSIEGWTAGNTIYF. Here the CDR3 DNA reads TGTGCCAGTAGTATAGAGGGCTGGACCGCTGGAAACACCATATATTTT. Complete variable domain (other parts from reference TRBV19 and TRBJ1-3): DGGITQSPKYLFRKEGQNVTLSCEQNLNHDAMYWYRQDPGQGLRLIYYSQIVNDFQKGDIAEGYSVSREKKESFPLTVTSAQKNPTAFYLCASSIEGWTAGNTIYFGEGSWLTVV.

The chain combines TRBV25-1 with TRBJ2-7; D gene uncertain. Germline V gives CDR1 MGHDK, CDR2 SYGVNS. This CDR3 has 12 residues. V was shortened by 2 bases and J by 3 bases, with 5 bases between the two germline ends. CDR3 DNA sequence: TGTGCCAGCAGTGAAAGGGACTACGAGCAGTACTTC. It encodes CASSERDYEQYF.

CDR3 DNA: TGTGCCAGCTCACCGGAAGTAGCGGGAGGACCTCTAACAGATACGCAGTATTTT. This gives the protein CASSPEVAGGPLTDTQYF. The V call is TRBV18, the J call TRBJ2-3; TRBD2 agrees at 10 bases. Germline V gives CDR1 KGHSH, CDR2 LQKENI. The CDR3 has 18 residues. V gave up 3 bases and J gave up 3 bases; unmatched junction bases: 12.

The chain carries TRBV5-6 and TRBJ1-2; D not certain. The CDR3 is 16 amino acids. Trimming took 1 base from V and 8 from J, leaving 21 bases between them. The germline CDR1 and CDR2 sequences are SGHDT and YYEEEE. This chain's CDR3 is CASSLIGGGRLEGYTF. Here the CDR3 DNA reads TGTGCCAGCAGCTTGATAGGCGGCGGTCGTTTGGAGGGCTACACCTTC.

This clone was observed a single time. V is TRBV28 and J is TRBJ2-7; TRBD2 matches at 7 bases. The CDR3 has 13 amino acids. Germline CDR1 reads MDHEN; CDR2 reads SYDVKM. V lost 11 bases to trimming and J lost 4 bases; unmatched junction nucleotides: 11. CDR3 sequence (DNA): TGTGCCTCCCGAGGGAGGGCCAAATACGAGCAGTACTTC. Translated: CASRGRAKYEQYF.

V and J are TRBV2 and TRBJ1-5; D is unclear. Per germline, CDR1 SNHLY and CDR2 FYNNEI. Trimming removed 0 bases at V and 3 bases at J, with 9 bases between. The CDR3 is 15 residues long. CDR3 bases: TGTGCCAGCAGTGAAGCGAGGGCAGCCAATCAGCCCCAGCATTTT. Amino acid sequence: CASSEARAANQPQHF. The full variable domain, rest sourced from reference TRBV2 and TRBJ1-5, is EPEVTQTPSHQVTQMGQEVILRCVPISNHLYFYWYRQILGQKVEFLVSFYNNEISEKSEIFDDQFSVERPDGSNFTLKIRSTKLEDSAMYFCASSEARAANQPQHFGDGTRLSIL.

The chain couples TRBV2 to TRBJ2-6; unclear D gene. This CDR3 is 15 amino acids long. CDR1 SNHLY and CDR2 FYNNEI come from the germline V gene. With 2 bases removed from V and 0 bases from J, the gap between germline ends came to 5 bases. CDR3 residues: CASSEIGSGANVLTF. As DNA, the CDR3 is TGTGCCAGCAGTGAAATCGGCTCTGGGGCCAACGTCCTGACTTTC.

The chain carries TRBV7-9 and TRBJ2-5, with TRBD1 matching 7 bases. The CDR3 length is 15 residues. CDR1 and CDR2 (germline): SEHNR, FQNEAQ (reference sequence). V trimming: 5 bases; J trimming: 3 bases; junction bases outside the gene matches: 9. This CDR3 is CASSATGAREETQYF. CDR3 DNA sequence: TGTGCCAGCAGCGCAACAGGGGCCCGGGAAGAGACCCAGTACTTC.

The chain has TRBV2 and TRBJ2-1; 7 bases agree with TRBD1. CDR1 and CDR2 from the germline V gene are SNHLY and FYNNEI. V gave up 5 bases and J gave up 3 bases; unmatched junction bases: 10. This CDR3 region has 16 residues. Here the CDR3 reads CASSWSQGDLYNEQFF. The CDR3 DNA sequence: TGTGCCAGCAGTTGGTCCCAGGGGGACCTCTACAATGAGCAGTTCTTC. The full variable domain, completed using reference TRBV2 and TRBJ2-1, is EPEVTQTPSHQVTQMGQEVILRCVPISNHLYFYWYRQILGQKVEFLVSFYNNEISEKSEIFDDQFSVERPDGSNFTLKIRSTKLEDSAMYFCASSWSQGDLYNEQFFGPGTRLTVL.

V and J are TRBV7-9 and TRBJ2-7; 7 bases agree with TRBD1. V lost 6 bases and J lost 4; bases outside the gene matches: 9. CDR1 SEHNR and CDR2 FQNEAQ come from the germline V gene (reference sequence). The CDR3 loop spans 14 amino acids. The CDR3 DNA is TGTGCCAGCAGTTACGGGACAGATCTATACGAGCAGTACTTC. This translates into CASSYGTDLYEQYF.

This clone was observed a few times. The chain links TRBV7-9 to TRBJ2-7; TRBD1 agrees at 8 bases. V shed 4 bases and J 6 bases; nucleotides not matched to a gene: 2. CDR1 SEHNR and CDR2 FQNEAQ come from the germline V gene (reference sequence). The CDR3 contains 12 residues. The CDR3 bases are TGTGCCAGCAGCTCCGGACAGGGCGAGCAGTACTTC. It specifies CASSSGQGEQYF.

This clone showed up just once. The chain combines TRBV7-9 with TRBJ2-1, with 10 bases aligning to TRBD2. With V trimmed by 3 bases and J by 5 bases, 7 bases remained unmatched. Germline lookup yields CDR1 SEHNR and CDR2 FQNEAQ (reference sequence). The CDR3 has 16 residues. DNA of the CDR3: TGTGCCAGCAGCTTTTTCGGACTAGCGGCCCACAATGAGCAGTTCTTC. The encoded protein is CASSFFGLAAHNEQFF.

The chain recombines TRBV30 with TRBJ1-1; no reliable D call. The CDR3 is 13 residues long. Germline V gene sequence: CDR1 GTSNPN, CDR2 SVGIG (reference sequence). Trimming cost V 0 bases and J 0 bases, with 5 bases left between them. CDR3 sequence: CAWSVSLNTEAFF. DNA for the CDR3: TGTGCCTGGAGTGTTTCACTGAACACTGAAGCTTTCTTT.

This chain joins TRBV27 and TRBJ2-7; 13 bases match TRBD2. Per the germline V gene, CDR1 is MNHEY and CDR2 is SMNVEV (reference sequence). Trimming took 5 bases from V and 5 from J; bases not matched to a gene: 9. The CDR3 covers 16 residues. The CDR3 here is CASSPILAGGPHEQYF. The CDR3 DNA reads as TGTGCCAGCAGTCCTATACTAGCGGGAGGGCCCCACGAGCAGTACTTC.

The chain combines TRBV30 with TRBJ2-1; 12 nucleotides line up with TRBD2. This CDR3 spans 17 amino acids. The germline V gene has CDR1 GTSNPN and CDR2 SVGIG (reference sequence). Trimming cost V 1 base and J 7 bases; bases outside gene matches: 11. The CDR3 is CAWSGLAGVPMGNEQFF. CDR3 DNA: TGTGCCTGGAGTGGACTAGCGGGAGTCCCGATGGGGAATGAGCAGTTCTTC.